This TCR beta chain was sequenced during a study of shared clonotypes between healthy human individuals. Study findings and constraints: Incomplete sequencing of sorted subsets was indicated by rarefaction despite large depth.

Trimming took off 5 bases at V and 5 bases at J, with 12 bases between the two ends. This CDR3 has 13 residues. Germline loops: CDR1 MNHEY, CDR2 SMNVEV (reference sequence). The naive CD8 fraction comprised CD45RO-negative cells positively selected for CCR7 and excluded terminally differentiated effector memory CD45RA+ cells. Profiled with immunoSEQ multiplex PCR; TCRdb holds only in-frame clones, not every one. This table has roughly 1,800,000 clones, about 95% appearing once. Turning to this clone: What it binds is unknown. The same CDR3 is also encoded by other DNA sequences in this sample.

The receptor comes from a man between 18 and 35 years old in good health. The source material was naive CD8+ T cells sorted from blood. The chain recombines TRBV27 with TRBJ1-1; perhaps TRBD1 as D (5 bases). The CDR3 loop reads CASSLGEGTEAFF. In DNA, the CDR3 is TGTGCCAGCAGTCTGGGAGAGGGGACTGAAGCTTTCTTT.